At least ten counts were recorded for the clone carrying this T cell receptor (beta chain). The antigen remains unidentified. These data are taken from a study of regulatory T cells in long-lasting Graves disease. About the research overall: Graves' disease counted as persistent after over 5 years of antithyroid drugs with positive TSH receptor antibodies. Study outcomes and limitations: Persistent cases favored TRBV28, TRBJ1-2 and TRBJ2-5. Newly diagnosed patients shared 850 to 1,000 public clonotypes; persistent patients shared about 2,500.

This CDR3 region has 16 residues. The V end lost 4 bases, the J end lost 4 bases, and 19 bases lay between the germline ends. Per the germline V gene, CDR1 is MNHNS and CDR2 is SASEGT. Stated time point: persistent/refractory GD, antithyroid drugs over 5 years with positive TRAb. Extracted PBMC RNA gave rise to the TCR library. Building the TCR beta libraries relied on iRepertoire HTBI primers, and CDR3 regions underwent Arm-PCR. TCRdb re-called the multiplex PCR reads through MiXCR, storing one row per CDR3 protein. The sample carries 400,000 to 450,000 distinct CDR3 sequences, around 22% recorded once.

The specimen comprised peripheral blood mononuclear cells (PBMCs), sampled when the disease was refractory, from a patient treated with antithyroid drugs. The sequence derives from a female donor with Graves disease. The chain employs TRBV6-1 and TRBJ1-2; tentative D call: TRBD1 (5 bases). The CDR3 region has the DNA TGTGCCAGCAGTGCTTACGGGAGAGGGACGGGCTATGGCTACACCTTC. This codes for CASSAYGRGTGYGYTF.